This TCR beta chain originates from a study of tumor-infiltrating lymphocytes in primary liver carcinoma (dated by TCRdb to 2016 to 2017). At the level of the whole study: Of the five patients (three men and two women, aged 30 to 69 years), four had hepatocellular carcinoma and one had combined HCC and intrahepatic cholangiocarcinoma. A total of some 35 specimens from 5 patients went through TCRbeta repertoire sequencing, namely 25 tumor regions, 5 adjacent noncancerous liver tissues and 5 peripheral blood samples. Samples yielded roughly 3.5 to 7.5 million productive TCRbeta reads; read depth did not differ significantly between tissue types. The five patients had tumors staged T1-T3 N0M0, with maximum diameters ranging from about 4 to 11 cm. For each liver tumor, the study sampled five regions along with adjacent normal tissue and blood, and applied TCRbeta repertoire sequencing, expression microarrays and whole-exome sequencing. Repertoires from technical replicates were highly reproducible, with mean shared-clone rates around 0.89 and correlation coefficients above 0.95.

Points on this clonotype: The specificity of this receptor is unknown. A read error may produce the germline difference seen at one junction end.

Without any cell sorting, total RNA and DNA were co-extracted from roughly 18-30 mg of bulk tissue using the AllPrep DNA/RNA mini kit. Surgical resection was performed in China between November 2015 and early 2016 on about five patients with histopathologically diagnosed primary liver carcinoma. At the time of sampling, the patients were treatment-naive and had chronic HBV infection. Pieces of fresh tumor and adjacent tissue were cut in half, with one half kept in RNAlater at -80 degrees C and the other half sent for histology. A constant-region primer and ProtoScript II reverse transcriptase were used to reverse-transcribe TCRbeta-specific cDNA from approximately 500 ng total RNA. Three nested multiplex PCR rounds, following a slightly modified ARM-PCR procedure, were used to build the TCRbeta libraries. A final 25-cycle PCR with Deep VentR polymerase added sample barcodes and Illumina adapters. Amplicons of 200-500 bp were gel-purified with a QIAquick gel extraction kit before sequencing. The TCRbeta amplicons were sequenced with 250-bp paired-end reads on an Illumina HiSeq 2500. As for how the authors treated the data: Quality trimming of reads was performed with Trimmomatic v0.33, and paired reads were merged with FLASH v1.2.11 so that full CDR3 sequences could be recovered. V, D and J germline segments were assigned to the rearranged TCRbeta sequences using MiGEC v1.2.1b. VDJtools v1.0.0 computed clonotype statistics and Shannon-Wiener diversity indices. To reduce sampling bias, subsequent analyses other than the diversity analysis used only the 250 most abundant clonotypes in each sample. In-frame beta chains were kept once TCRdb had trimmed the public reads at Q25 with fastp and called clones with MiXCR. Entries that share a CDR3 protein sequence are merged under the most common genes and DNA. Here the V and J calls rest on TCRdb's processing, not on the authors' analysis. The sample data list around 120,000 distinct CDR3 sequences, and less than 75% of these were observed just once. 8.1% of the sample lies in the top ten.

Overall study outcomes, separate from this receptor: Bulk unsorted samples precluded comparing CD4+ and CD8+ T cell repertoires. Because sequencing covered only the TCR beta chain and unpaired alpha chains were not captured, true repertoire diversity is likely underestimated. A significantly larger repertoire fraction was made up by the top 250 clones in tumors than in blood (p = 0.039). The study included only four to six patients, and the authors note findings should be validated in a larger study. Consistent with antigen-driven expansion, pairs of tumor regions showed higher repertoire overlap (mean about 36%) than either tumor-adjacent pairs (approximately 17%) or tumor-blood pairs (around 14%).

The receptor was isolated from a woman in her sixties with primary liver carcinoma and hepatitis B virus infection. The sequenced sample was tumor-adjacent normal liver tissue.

The CDR3 corresponds to CASSLLAGTGERYF. DNA sequence: TGTGCCAGCAGCTTGCTAGCGGGAACCGGCGAGCGGTACTTC. The V and J genes are TRBV11-2 and TRBJ2-7, with TRBD2 matching 9 junction bases. CDR1 is given as SGHAT and CDR2 as FQNNGV, both from the germline V gene. From cysteine to phenylalanine, the CDR3 is 14 amino acids long. Here the CDR3 DNA is all that survives: 42 bases in frame from base 1.